The 2 T cell receptor beta chains given below trace back to one sample, sequenced in a study of human T cells and chemical hapten exposure. Time point reported: patch test 3, about 24 weeks after DPC sensitization. Treatment denoted: therapeutic diphenylcyclopropenone sensitization with weekly scalp DPC. Using its own MiXCR run on the RACE reads, TCRdb lists one record per CDR3 protein. The sample yields about 64,000 distinct CDR3 sequences, approximately 10% seen once. Here the sequenced sample was whole blood, taken in connection with sensitization to the hapten diphenylcyclopropenone (DPC). These receptors were obtained from a woman in her twenties or thirties with alopecia areata. Some clones in this sample may be carry-over from other donors' samples.

The rearrangement links TRBV7-2 to TRBJ2-1, with 7 bases identical to TRBD2. CDR1 is SGHTA, CDR2 FQGNSA, per germline. The CDR3 is 13 residues long. Trimming took 6 bases from V and 6 from J; bases not matched to a gene: 5. DNA of the CDR3: TGTGCCAGCAGTGAGGGAGGGTTCAATGAGCAGTTCTTC. The encoded protein is CASSEGGFNEQFF. The complete variable domain, with remaining parts taken from reference TRBV7-2 and TRBJ2-1, reads GAGVSQSPSNKVTEKGKDVELRCDPISGHTALYWYRQSLGQGLEFLIYFQGNSAPDKSGLPSDRFSAERTGGSVSTLTIQRTQQEDSAVYLCASSEGGFNEQFFGPGTRLTVL.

A few counts support this clonotype. The chain combines TRBV4-2 with TRBJ1-5; D remains ambiguous. The ends were cut back, 5 bases at V and 3 bases at J, with 14 bases in the middle. The CDR3 sequence is 15 residues long. Germline CDR1 is LGHNA and CDR2 is YNFKEQ. The CDR3 reads CASSGRIGYNQPQHF. DNA of the CDR3: TGTGCCAGCAGCGGCCGTATAGGGTACAATCAGCCCCAGCATTTT.